This is a list of T cell receptor beta chains from one sample in a study of cytomegalovirus exposure and HLA in healthy donors. Sequenced by immunoSEQ multiplex PCR; TCRdb stores in-frame clones only, minus some. This table holds 110,000 or so clones, roughly 79% found once. The sample consisted of PBMCs. The receptors derive from a woman aged 45-65 years in good health and CMV-seropositive. The CDR3 runs from the conserved cysteine through the conserved F or W. A D gene is named only where the DNA matches it firmly. Only some rows state a clone size, as once, few, many or a class for expanded clones.

>.|TRBJ2-3|.|TRBV4-1
CASPWGDCSTDTQYF
TGCGCCAGCCCCTGGGGGGACTGCAGCACAGATACGCAGTATTTT
>.|TRBJ2-7|.|TRBV19
CASSITGSYEQYF
TGTGCCAGTAGTATTACGGGCTCCTACGAGCAGTACTTC
>TRBD2|TRBJ2-3|.|TRBV7-6
CASSRGLAGGGSNTDTQYF
TGTGCCAGCAGCCGGGGACTAGCGGGAGGGGGAAGTAACACAGATACGCAGTATTTT
>.|TRBJ2-6|.|TRBV27
CASSESSGANVLTF
TGTGCCAGCAGTGAGAGCTCTGGGGCCAACGTCCTGACTTTC
>TRBD1|TRBJ2-2|.|TRBV5-1
CASSIPRDRDNTGELFF
TGCGCCAGCAGCATACCTCGGGACAGGGATAACACCGGGGAGCTGTTTTTT
>.|TRBJ2-5|few|TRBV21-1
CASSKASAWQETQYF
TGTGCCAGCAGCAAAGCTAGCGCATGGCAAGAGACCCAGTACTTC
>.|TRBJ2-2|.|TRBV5-6
CASSLGAGITAGELFF
TGTGCCAGCAGCCTAGGGGCAGGAATCACCGCCGGGGAGCTGTTTTTT
>.|TRBJ1-2|.|TRBV6-5
CASSYDRIYGYTF
TGTGCCAGCAGTTACGACAGAATCTATGGCTACACCTTC
>.|TRBJ1-1|.|TRBV18
CASSALVGANTEAFF
TGTGCCAGCTCAGCCCTTGTGGGGGCTAACACTGAAGCTTTCTTT
>TRBD2|TRBJ2-3|.|TRBV5-1
CASSPRTSGGATDTQYF
TGCGCCAGCAGCCCTCGGACTAGCGGGGGGGCCACAGATACGCAGTATTTT
>.|TRBJ2-5|.|TRBV19
CASSDTGKETQYF
TGTGCCAGTAGTGACACAGGGAAGGAGACCCAGTACTTC
>TRBD1|TRBJ2-5|.|TRBV13
CASSLGQGAREQYF
TGTGCCAGCAGCTTAGGACAGGGGGCAAGGGAGCAGTACTTC
>.|TRBJ2-1|.|TRBV5-4
CASSLATGLRHMEQFF
TGTGCCAGCAGCTTGGCCACGGGACTGCGACATATGGAGCAGTTCTTC
>.|TRBJ2-2|.|TRBV7-3
CASSFSVYGELFF
TGTGCCAGCAGCTTCTCCGTATACGGGGAGCTGTTTTTT
>TRBD1|TRBJ2-2|.|TRBV4-1
CASSHRDRGAGELFF
TGCGCCAGCAGCCACCGGGACAGGGGGGCCGGGGAGCTGTTTTTT
>TRBD1|TRBJ2-7|.|TRBV9
CASSVEGTAPSYEQYF
TGTGCCAGCAGCGTAGAGGGGACAGCCCCTTCCTACGAGCAGTACTTC
>TRBD1|TRBJ1-1|.|TRBV29-1
CSVETLQGAVAFF
TGCAGCGTTGAAACACTACAGGGGGCGGTAGCTTTCTTT
>TRBD1|TRBJ1-5|.|TRBV4-3
CASSHSGTANQPQHF
TGCGCCAGCAGCCATTCCGGGACAGCCAATCAGCCCCAGCATTTT
>.|TRBJ2-5|.|TRBV10-3
CAISFTGQETQYF
TGTGCCATCAGTTTCACGGGACAAGAGACCCAGTACTTC
>.|TRBJ2-7|once|TRBV7-2
CASTTGGYEQYF
TGTGCCAGCACCACTGGAGGCTACGAGCAGTACTTC
>.|TRBJ2-3|.|TRBV7-2
CASSLESVDTQYF
TGTGCCAGCAGCTTAGAGTCGGTGGATACGCAGTATTTT
>TRBD2|TRBJ2-3|few|TRBV15
CATSPQRGATDTQYF
TGTGCCACCAGCCCCCAGCGGGGGGCCACAGATACGCAGTATTTT
>TRBD1|TRBJ2-3|.|TRBV7-9
CASSLEEGTGQYF
TGTGCCAGCAGCTTAGAGGAGGGGACAGGGCAGTATTTT
>.|TRBJ1-1|.|TRBV19
CASSIGEVNTEAFF
TGTGCCAGTAGTATAGGGGAGGTGAACACTGAAGCTTTCTTT
>.|TRBJ1-6|once|TRBV5-6
CASSPARGYGAYNSPLHF
TGTGCCAGCAGCCCTGCTCGGGGGTACGGGGCCTATAATTCACCCCTCCACTTT
>.|TRBJ2-1|.|TRBV6-5
CASRRLAGGYNEQFF
TGTGCCAGCAGGAGGTTAGCCGGAGGGTACAATGAGCAGTTCTTC
>TRBD1|TRBJ2-7|.|TRBV18
CASSPTGDPYEQYF
TGTGCCAGCTCACCTACAGGGGATCCTTACGAGCAGTACTTC
>TRBD2|TRBJ2-1|.|TRBV10-3
CAILAGGSYNEQFF
TGTGCCATCCTGGCGGGAGGGTCTTACAATGAGCAGTTCTTC
>.|TRBJ1-2|.|TRBV9
CASSVAQVANYGYTF
TGTGCCAGCAGCGTAGCTCAGGTCGCTAACTATGGCTACACCTTC
>TRBD1|TRBJ2-7|.|TRBV13
CASSWGQVSYEQYF
TGTGCCAGCAGCTGGGGACAGGTCTCCTACGAGCAGTACTTC
>TRBD1|TRBJ2-4|once|TRBV7-9
CASSPRQGTSKNSQYF
TGTGCCAGCAGCCCCCGACAGGGAACATCCAAAAACAGTCAGTACTTC
>.|TRBJ1-1|.|TRBV6-6
CASSPGATGNTEAFF
TGTGCCAGCAGCCCCGGCGCGACAGGGAACACTGAAGCTTTCTTT
>.|TRBJ2-1|.|TRBV13
CASSLSRDSANEQFF
TGTGCCAGCAGCTTAAGCCGGGACTCTGCCAATGAGCAGTTCTTC
>.|TRBJ1-2|once|TRBV6-6
CASSYSKQGLDGYTF
TGTGCCAGCAGTTACTCGAAACAGGGTCTAGATGGCTACACCTTC
>.|TRBJ1-5|.|TRBV9
CASSRSDWEQPQHF
TGTGCCAGCAGCCGCTCCGACTGGGAGCAGCCCCAGCATTTT
>TRBD1|TRBJ2-7|.|TRBV25-1
CASSGSGTGGHTYEQYF
TGTGCCAGCAGTGGTTCCGGGACAGGGGGACATACCTACGAGCAGTACTTC
>.|TRBJ1-3|few|TRBV29-1
CSVGGGGDGNTIYF
TGCAGCGTTGGGGGTGGGGGCGACGGAAACACCATATATTTT
>TRBD1|TRBJ2-6|few|TRBV2
CASRDRLLSGANVLTF
TGTGCCAGCAGGGACAGGCTCCTATCTGGGGCCAACGTCCTGACTTTC
>TRBD1|TRBJ1-1|few|TRBV5-1
CASSSGQGVVEAFF
TGCGCCAGCAGCTCGGGACAGGGAGTTGTTGAAGCTTTCTTT
>TRBD1|TRBJ2-2|.|TRBV9
CASRTQGAGELFF
TGTGCCAGCAGGACCCAGGGGGCCGGGGAGCTGTTTTTT
>TRBD2|TRBJ2-3|.|TRBV7-3
CASSLIPSGSTDTQYF
TGTGCCAGCAGCTTAATTCCTAGCGGGTCCACAGATACGCAGTATTTT
>.|TRBJ2-5|.|TRBV2
CASRQGQPKETQYF
TGTGCCAGCAGACAAGGACAGCCGAAAGAGACCCAGTACTTC
>.|TRBJ1-3|.|TRBV19
CASSRTRGTGNTIYF
TGTGCCAGTAGCCGAACCAGGGGAACTGGAAACACCATATATTTT
>TRBD1|TRBJ1-4|.|TRBV6-1
CAGGQGRAGEKLFF
TGTGCCGGGGGACAGGGTAGAGCTGGAGAAAAACTGTTTTTT
>.|TRBJ1-1|.|TRBV7-2
CASSPQGRLNTEAFF
TGTGCCAGCAGCCCACAGGGACGTCTGAACACTGAAGCTTTCTTT
>TRBD2|TRBJ2-3|.|TRBV2
CASSLAGGGTDTQYF
TGTGCCAGCAGTTTAGCGGGGGGGGGTACAGATACGCAGTATTTT
>TRBD2|TRBJ2-6|.|TRBV9
CASSVSLGLAGAGANVLTF
TGTGCCAGCAGCGTATCGCTGGGACTAGCGGGAGCTGGGGCCAACGTCCTGACTTTC
>TRBD1|TRBJ1-3|once|TRBV18
CASSPDRDPGNTIYF
TGTGCCAGCTCACCGGACAGGGACCCTGGAAACACCATATATTTT
>.|TRBJ1-2|.|TRBV7-9
CASSLEGVDGYTF
TGTGCCAGCAGCTTAGAGGGGGTGGATGGCTACACCTTC
>.|TRBJ2-7|once|TRBV7-9
CASSPRETGDLSYEQYF
TGTGCCAGCAGCCCTAGAGAGACAGGAGACCTCTCCTACGAGCAGTACTTC
>TRBD2|TRBJ2-7|.|TRBV4-1
CASSQGLAETYEQYF
TGCGCCAGCAGCCAAGGACTAGCGGAGACCTACGAGCAGTACTTC
>TRBD1|TRBJ1-2|few|TRBV5-1
CASSPGQGSGYTF
TGCGCCAGCAGCCCCGGACAGGGGAGCGGCTACACCTTC
>TRBD2|TRBJ2-7|.|TRBV9
CASSVGIAGEEQYF
TGTGCCAGCAGCGTAGGGATAGCGGGAGAGGAGCAGTACTTC
>.|TRBJ1-5|.|TRBV4-2
CASSQGGNSFNQPQHF
TGTGCCAGCAGCCAAGGCGGGAACAGCTTTAATCAGCCCCAGCATTTT